The 7 T cell receptor beta chains reported below all come from one sample, sequenced in a study of shared T cell receptors in the human thymus (dated by TCRdb to about 2021). The method behind the library was the immunoSEQ multiplex PCR assay. Held by TCRdb, this immuneACCESS table contains in-frame sequences only and omits some clones. Under half of the omission traces to an unresolved V gene where checked; the cause of the rest is unknown. The sample table shows about 380,000 clones, and roughly 94% are seen once. The biggest ten clones account for 0.015% to 0.025% of the sample. The sequencing sample was made of thymocytes. Receptors were obtained from a human donor.

This chain joins TRBV18 and TRBJ2-5; perhaps TRBD2 as D (6 bases). CDR3 size: 14 residues. V lost 4 bases and J lost 5, with 14 bases in between. Germline CDR1 is KGHSH and CDR2 is LQKENI. CDR3 DNA sequence: TGTGCCAGCTCACTACTAGCTCTGTGGGAGACCCAGTACTTC. Translation gives CASSLLALWETQYF.

In the case of this clone: An end of the junction does not agree with germline; a read error may underlie this. The rearrangement uses TRBV7-7 and TRBJ2-7, with TRBD2 matching 7 bases. The CDR3 has 15 amino acids. Germline values: CDR1 SSHAT, CDR2 FNYEAQ (reference sequence). CDR3 DNA sequence: TGTGCTAGCATCAGCTATGGGGGAGGGCCCCGGGAGCAGTACTTC. Translated: CASISYGGGPREQYF.

The chain's CDR3 is CASSLYIGREETQYF. The CDR3 region has the DNA TGTGCCAGCAGCTTGTATATCGGGAGAGAAGAGACCCAGTACTTC. This chain connects TRBV5-4 to TRBJ2-5; maybe TRBD2 (6 bases). The germline V gene has CDR1 SGHNT and CDR2 YYREEE (reference sequence). V lost 1 base and J lost 3, with 13 bases in between. The CDR3 loop spans 15 amino acids.

The rearrangement uses TRBV9 and TRBJ2-7; TRBD2 matches 10 bases. From germline, CDR1 is SGDLS and CDR2 YYNGEE. V lost 2 bases and J lost 2; bases outside the gene matches: 1. This CDR3 has 14 amino acids. The CDR3 loop reads CASSVGLAAYEQYF. The CDR3 DNA sequence: TGTGCCAGCAGCGTTGGACTAGCGGCCTACGAGCAGTACTTC. Full variable domain (outside the CDR3, taken from reference TRBV9 and TRBJ2-7): DSGVTQTPKHLITATGQRVTLRCSPRSGDLSVYWYQQSLDQGLQFLIQYYNGEERAKGNILERFSAQQFPDLHSELNLSSLELGDSALYFCASSVGLAAYEQYFGPGTRLTVT.

The chain uses TRBV5-6 and TRBJ1-4; D possibly corresponds to TRBD1 (6 bases). The germline CDR1 and CDR2 sequences are SGHDT and YYEEEE. The CDR3 covers 17 residues. Between the trimmed V and J ends, which lost 3 bases and 1 base, there was a span of 16 bases. Written as DNA, the CDR3 is TGTGCCAGCAGCTCCGACCGGCAGGGGATAACTAATGAAAAACTGTTTTTT. Translated, it gives CASSSDRQGITNEKLFF.

The chain uses TRBV6-5 and TRBJ2-7; D unclear. Germline lookup yields CDR1 MNHEY and CDR2 SVGAGI. The CDR3 is 14 amino acids. V was pared by 8 bases and J by 0 bases, with 14 bases between. The CDR3 nucleotides are TGTGCCAGCCGTAGAAGGCGTTCCTCCTACGAGCAGTACTTC. This codes for CASRRRRSSYEQYF.

J is TRBJ2-3 and V is TRBV28; 7 bases fit TRBD1. The trim removed 7 bases at V and 2 bases at J, leaving 9 bases unmatched. The CDR3 spans 15 residues. Germline CDR1 is MDHEN and CDR2 is SYDVKM. The CDR3 loop reads CASTRNRGLTDTQYF. CDR3 DNA sequence: TGTGCCAGCACCCGAAACAGGGGCCTCACAGATACGCAGTATTTT.